The 13 T cell receptor beta chains reported below all come from one sample, sequenced in a study of CXCR3-negative and CXCR3-positive naive CD8 T cells. Points from the study as a whole: When CXCR3-positive naive cells were set against CXCR3-negative naive cells, the former had more hydrophobic TRB CDR3s.

Which antigens these TCRs recognize remains unknown. It was by 5' RACE with UMI labels that the TRB cDNA libraries were prepared. From its re-call of the 5' RACE reads, TCRdb lists each CDR3 protein once, without DNA. Its listing shows over 50,000 distinct CDR3 sequences. The specimen sequenced was naive CXCR3+ CD8+ T cells from blood. Specified subset: CD45RO-CCR7+CD27+CD95- naive CD8+ T cells expressing CXCR3 (TNR3+). These receptors originate from a human donor in good health. Some clones in this sample may be carry-over from other donors' samples.

The CDR3 spells CSVEQGTNLNTEAFF. The V gene is TRBV29-1, the J gene TRBJ1-1; TCRdb returns TRBD1, unconfirmable since there is no DNA. CDR1 SQVTM and CDR2 ANQGSEA come from the germline V gene. This CDR3 region has 15 residues.

The chain is built from TRBV7-2 and TRBJ1-5. Germline V lookup: CDR1 SGHTA, CDR2 FQGNSA. This CDR3 contains 15 residues. The CDR3 reads CASSYLTIGNQPQHF.

The rearrangement joins TRBV12-3 or TRBV12-4 to TRBJ2-1; the TCRdb call, TRBD2, lacks DNA for checking. The CDR3 contains 14 residues. The CDR3 sequence: CASSLPGEANEQFF.

The rearrangement links TRBV10-3 to TRBJ2-7; TCRdb gives TRBD2 as the D gene, but with no DNA this cannot be confirmed. Germline CDR1 reads ENHRY; CDR2 reads SYGVKD. The CDR3 has 14 residues. CDR3 residues: CAIRAEAGVYEQYF.

The V call is TRBV7-3, the J call TRBJ2-3; TCRdb designates TRBD1, a call that cannot be tested without DNA. The CDR3 has 13 residues. Germline assignment: CDR1 SGHTA and CDR2 FQGTGA. The CDR3 loop is CASSPGGGDTQYF.

The rearrangement joins TRBV28 to TRBJ2-2; TCRdb's D call, TRBD2, is unchecked because there is no DNA. This CDR3 has 23 amino acids. Per germline, CDR1 MDHEN and CDR2 SYDVKM. CDR3: CASSSFFPRWTSGGARDTGELFF.

This CDR3 reads CASSPTPGTDTQYF. The chain carries TRBV28 and TRBJ2-3; TCRdb designates TRBD1, a call that cannot be tested without DNA. CDR3 length: 14 amino acids. Germline loops: CDR1 MDHEN, CDR2 SYDVKM.

The chain is built from TRBV9 and TRBJ2-3; with no DNA, the TCRdb D assignment of TRBD2 cannot be verified. The CDR3 is 17 residues long. Germline V gives CDR1 SGDLS, CDR2 YYNGEE. This CDR3 reads CASSTHETSGNTDTQYF.

The V gene is TRBV7-6, the J gene TRBJ2-1; TCRdb names TRBD1, which stays unverified in the absence of DNA. Germline CDR1 is SGHVS and CDR2 is FNYEAQ. The CDR3 extends over 15 amino acids. The chain's CDR3 is CASSTPGNFDNEQFF. Based on the CDR3 plus reference TRBV7-6 and TRBJ2-1, the full variable domain is GAGVSQSPRYKVTKRGQDVALRCDPISGHVSLYWYRQALGQGPEFLTYFNYEAQQDKSGLPNDRFSAERPEGSISTLTIQRTEQRDSAMYRCASSTPGNFDNEQFFGPGTRLTVL.

The genes are TRBV28 and TRBJ1-2. This CDR3 comprises 15 residues. The germline V gene encodes CDR1 MDHEN and CDR2 SYDVKM. This CDR3 reads CASSQTPYSNYGYTF.

V gene TRBV19 combines with J gene TRBJ2-7; absent DNA, TCRdb's TRBD1 call cannot be checked. This CDR3 contains 16 residues. CDR1 LNHDA and CDR2 SQIVND come from the germline V gene (reference sequence). The CDR3 sequence is CASSNPRDNSIYEQYF.

V and J are TRBV29-1 and TRBJ2-5. Looked up from germline, CDR1 is SQVTM and CDR2 is ANQGSEA. This CDR3 contains 15 residues. The CDR3 loop reads CSIDGYGWTQETQYF.

The J gene is TRBJ2-3, the V gene TRBV7-9; TCRdb selects TRBD1, and the lack of DNA leaves this call unchecked. The CDR3 length is 16 residues. Germline values: CDR1 SEHNR, CDR2 FQNEAQ (reference sequence). The chain's CDR3 is CASSYITGMVTDTQYF.